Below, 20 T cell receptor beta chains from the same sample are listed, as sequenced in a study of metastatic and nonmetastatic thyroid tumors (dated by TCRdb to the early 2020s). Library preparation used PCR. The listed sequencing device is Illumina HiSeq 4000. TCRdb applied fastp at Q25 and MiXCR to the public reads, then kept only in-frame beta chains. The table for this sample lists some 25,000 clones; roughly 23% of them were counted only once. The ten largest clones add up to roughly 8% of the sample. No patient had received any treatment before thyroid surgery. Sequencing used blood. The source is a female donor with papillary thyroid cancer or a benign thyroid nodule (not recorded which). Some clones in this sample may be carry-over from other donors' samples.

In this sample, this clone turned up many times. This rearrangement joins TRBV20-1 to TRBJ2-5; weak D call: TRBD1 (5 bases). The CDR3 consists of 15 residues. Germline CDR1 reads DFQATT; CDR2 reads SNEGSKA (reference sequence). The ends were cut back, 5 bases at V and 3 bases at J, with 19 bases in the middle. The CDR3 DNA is TGCAGTGCTTTCACTCCTAGGGGAAGCGAAGAGACCCAGTACTTC. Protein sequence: CSAFTPRGSEETQYF.

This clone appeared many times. The CDR3 bases are TGTGCCAGCAGCTTCGTGGCCGTTTCTAACTATGGCTACACCTTC. Translation gives CASSFVAVSNYGYTF. The gene calls are TRBV11-2 and TRBJ1-2; no definite D call. Trimming cost V 3 bases and J 0 bases, with 11 bases left between them. Germline V CDR1 and CDR2: SGHAT, FQNNGV. CDR3 length: 15 residues. Looking up the rest from reference TRBV11-2 and TRBJ1-2 gives the full variable domain: EAGVAQSPRYKIIEKRQSVAFWCNPISGHATLYWYQQILGQGPKLLIQFQNNGVVDDSQLPKDRFSAERLKGVDSTLKIQPAKLEDSAVYLCASSFVAVSNYGYTFGSGTRLTVV.

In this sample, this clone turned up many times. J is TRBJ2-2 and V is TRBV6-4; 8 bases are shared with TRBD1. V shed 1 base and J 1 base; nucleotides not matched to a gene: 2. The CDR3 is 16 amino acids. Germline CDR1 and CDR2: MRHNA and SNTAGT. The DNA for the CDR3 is TGTGCCAGCAGTGACTTTGGACAGGGGAACACCGGGGAGCTGTTTTTT. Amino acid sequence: CASSDFGQGNTGELFF.

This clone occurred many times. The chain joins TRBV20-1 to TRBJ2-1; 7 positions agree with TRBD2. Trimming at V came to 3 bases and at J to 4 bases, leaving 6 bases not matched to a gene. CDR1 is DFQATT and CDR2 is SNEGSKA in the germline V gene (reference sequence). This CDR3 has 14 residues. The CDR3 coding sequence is TGCAGTGCTAGGGGCGGGAGAAGGTACAATGAGCAGTTCTTC. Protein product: CSARGGRRYNEQFF.

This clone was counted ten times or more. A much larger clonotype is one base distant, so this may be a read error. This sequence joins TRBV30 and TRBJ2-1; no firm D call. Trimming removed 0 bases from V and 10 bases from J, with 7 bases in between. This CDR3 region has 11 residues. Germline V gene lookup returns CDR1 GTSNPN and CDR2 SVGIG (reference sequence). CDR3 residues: CAWSVHEEQFF. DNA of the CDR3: TGTGCCTGGAGTGTACACGAGGAGCAGTTCTTC.

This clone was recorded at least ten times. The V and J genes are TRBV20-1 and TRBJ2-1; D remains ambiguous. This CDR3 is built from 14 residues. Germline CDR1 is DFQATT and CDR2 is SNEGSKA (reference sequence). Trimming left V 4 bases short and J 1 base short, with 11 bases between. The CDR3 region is CSATTLVSYNEQFF. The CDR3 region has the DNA TGCAGTGCTACGACTCTAGTATCCTACAATGAGCAGTTCTTC.

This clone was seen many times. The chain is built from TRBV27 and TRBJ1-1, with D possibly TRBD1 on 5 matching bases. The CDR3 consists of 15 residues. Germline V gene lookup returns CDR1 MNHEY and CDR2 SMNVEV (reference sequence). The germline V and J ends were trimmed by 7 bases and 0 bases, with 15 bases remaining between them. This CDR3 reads CASTPFQGMNTEAFF. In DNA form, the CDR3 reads TGTGCCAGCACTCCTTTTCAGGGTATGAACACTGAAGCTTTCTTT.

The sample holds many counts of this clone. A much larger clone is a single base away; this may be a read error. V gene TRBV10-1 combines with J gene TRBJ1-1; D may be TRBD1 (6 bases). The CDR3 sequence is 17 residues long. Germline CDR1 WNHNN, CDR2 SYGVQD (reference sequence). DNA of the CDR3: TGCGCCAGCAGTGAGTCAGGAGCAGGGAGGGGGGGCACTGAAACTTTCTTT. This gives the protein CASSESGAGRGGTETFF.

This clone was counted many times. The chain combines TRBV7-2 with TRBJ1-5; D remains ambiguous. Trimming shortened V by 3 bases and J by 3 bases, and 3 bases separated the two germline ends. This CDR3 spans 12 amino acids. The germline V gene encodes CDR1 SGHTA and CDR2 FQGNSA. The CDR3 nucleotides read TGTGCCAGCAGCTTTTCCAATCAGCCCCAGCATTTT. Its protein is CASSFSNQPQHF.

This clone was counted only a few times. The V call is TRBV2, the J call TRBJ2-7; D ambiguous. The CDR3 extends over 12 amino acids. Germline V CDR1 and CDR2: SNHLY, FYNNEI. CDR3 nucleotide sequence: TGTGTAAGGAGACGGGTCCGGTGCGAGCAGTACTTC. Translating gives CVRRRVRCEQYF. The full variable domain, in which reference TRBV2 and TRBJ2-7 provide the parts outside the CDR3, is EPEVTQTPSHQVTQMGQEVILRCVPISNHLYFYWYRQILGQKVEFLVSFYNNEISEKSEIFDDQFSVERPDGSNFTLKIRSTKLEDSAMYFCVRRRVRCEQYFGPGTRLTVT.

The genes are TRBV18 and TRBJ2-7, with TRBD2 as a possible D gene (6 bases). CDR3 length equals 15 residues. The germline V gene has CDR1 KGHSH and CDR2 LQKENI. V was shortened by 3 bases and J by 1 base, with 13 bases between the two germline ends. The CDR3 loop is CASSPPGAGSYEQYF. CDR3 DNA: TGTGCCAGCTCACCCCCCGGGGCGGGGTCCTACGAGCAGTACTTC.

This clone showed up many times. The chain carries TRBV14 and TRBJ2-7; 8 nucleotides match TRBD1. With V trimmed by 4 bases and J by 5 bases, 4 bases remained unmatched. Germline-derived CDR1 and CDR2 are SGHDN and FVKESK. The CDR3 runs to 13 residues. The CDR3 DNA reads TGTGCCAGCAGCCGACAGGGGCCCGACGAGCAGTACTTC. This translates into CASSRQGPDEQYF.

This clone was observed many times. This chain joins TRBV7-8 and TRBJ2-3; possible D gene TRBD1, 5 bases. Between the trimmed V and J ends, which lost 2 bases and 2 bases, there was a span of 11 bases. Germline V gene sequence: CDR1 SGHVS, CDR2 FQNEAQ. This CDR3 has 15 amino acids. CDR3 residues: CASSLTQGSTDTQYF. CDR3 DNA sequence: TGTGCCAGCAGCTTAACCCAGGGATCCACAGATACGCAGTATTTT.

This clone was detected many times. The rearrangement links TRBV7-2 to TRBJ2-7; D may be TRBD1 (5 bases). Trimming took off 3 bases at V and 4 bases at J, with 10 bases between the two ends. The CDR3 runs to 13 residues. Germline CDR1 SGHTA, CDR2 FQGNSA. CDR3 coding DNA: TGTGCCAGCAGCTTCGACAGAGATTACGAGCAGTACTTC. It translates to CASSFDRDYEQYF.

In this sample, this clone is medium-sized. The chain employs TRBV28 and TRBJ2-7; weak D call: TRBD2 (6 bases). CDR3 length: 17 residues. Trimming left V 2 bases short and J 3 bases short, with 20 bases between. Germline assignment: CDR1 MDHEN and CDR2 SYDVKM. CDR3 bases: TGTGCCAGCAGTTTAACACGGGTCGGGAGTAAGCTCTACGAGCAGTACTTC. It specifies CASSLTRVGSKLYEQYF.

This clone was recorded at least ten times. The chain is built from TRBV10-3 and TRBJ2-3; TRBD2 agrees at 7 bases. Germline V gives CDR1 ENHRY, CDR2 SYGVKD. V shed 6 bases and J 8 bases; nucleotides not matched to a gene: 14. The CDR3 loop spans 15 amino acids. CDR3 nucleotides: TGTGCCATCAGAGACTCCGGGACTACTCTCTCTACGCAGTATTTT. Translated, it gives CAIRDSGTTLSTQYF.

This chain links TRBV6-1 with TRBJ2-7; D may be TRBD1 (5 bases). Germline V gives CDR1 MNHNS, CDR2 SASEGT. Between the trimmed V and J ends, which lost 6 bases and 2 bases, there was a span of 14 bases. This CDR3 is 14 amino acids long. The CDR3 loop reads CASRPSRATYEQYF. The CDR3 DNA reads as TGTGCCAGCAGACCTTCCAGGGCTACCTACGAGCAGTACTTC.

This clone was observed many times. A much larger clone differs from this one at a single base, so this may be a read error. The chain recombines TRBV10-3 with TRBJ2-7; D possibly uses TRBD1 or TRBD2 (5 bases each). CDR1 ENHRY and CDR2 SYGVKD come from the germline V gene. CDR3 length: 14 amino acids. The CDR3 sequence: CAFSESRDRYEQYF. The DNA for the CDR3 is TGTGCCTTCAGTGAGTCAAGGGACCGGTACGAGCAGTACTTC.

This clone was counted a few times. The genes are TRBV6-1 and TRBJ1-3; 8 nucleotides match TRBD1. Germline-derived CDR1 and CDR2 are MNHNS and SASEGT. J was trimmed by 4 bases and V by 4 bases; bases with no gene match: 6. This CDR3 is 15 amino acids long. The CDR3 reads CASSAWTGPGNTIYF. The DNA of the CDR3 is TGTGCCAGCAGTGCCTGGACAGGGCCCGGAAACACCATATATTTT.

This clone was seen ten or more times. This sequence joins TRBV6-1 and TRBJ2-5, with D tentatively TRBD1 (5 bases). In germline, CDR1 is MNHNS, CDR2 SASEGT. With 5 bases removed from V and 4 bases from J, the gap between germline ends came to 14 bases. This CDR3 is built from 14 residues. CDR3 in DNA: TGTGCCAGCAGTTTAGGGGAAGGACCAGAGACCCAGTACTTC. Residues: CASSLGEGPETQYF.